A selection of T cell receptor beta chains follows, all from one sample in a study of T cells in Graves' hyperthyroidism and ophthalmopathy. TCRdb ran MiXCR on the multiplex PCR reads and lists one entry per CDR3 protein. There are just over 550,000 distinct CDR3 sequences in the sample; around 42% occur only once, and approximately 8.2% lies in the top ten. Source material: peripheral blood or thyroid tissue (not recorded which). The source of these receptors is a woman aged 18-29 years with Graves' hyperthyroidism. The conserved cysteine and the conserved F or W are not part of the CDR3 here.

CDR3 protein: ASGRTRDSSQETQY
CDR3 length: 14
V gene: TRBV2

CDR3 protein: ASSRIDVGGRITEAF
CDR3 length: 15
V gene: TRBV7-9

CDR3 protein: ASSYGIEATNEKLF
CDR3 length: 14
V gene: TRBV6-5

CDR3 protein: SVELRRGGHETQY
CDR3 length: 13
V gene: TRBV29-1

CDR3 protein: ASSLAGLAGSYEQY
CDR3 length: 14
V gene: TRBV5-1

CDR3 protein: ASSRRRSTNEKLF
CDR3 length: 13
V gene: TRBV2

CDR3 protein: AISTGGGTQY
CDR3 length: 10
V gene: TRBV10-3

CDR3 protein: ASRRGTGRETQY
CDR3 length: 12
V gene: TRBV7-9

CDR3 protein: ASSYSGGDGYT
CDR3 length: 11
V gene: TRBV2

CDR3 protein: ASSLGVLGVYEQY
CDR3 length: 13
V gene: TRBV7-9

CDR3 protein: SVERGVGAYEQY
CDR3 length: 12
V gene: TRBV29-1

CDR3 protein: ASSSWDKNYEQY
CDR3 length: 12
V gene: TRBV14

CDR3 protein: ASSLAAGESYEQY
CDR3 length: 13
V gene: TRBV7-9

CDR3 protein: SARGRTAVYEQY
CDR3 length: 12
V gene: TRBV20-1

CDR3 protein: SVGFEFGYT
CDR3 length: 9
V gene: TRBV29-1

CDR3 protein: ASSQTARRNSPLH
CDR3 length: 13
V gene: TRBV14

CDR3 protein: ATADSGNTIY
CDR3 length: 10
V gene: TRBV24-1

CDR3 protein: SAGTSYIGELF
CDR3 length: 11
V gene: TRBV20-1

CDR3 protein: SARQRYSTDTQY
CDR3 length: 12
V gene: TRBV20-1

CDR3 protein: SVPGQGNEKLF
CDR3 length: 11
V gene: TRBV29-1

CDR3 protein: ASSLEGTGRETQY
CDR3 length: 13
V gene: TRBV5-1

CDR3 protein: ASAGGRANTEAF
CDR3 length: 12
V gene: TRBV7-2

CDR3 protein: ASRLLRGSYEQY
CDR3 length: 12
V gene: TRBV7-2

CDR3 protein: ASSPMAAGKLF
CDR3 length: 11
V gene: TRBV19

CDR3 protein: ASSVEVSGPSGANVLT
CDR3 length: 16
V gene: TRBV11-2

CDR3 protein: SARGRLGDTEAF
CDR3 length: 12
V gene: TRBV20-1

CDR3 protein: ASSHRTGFDTGELF
CDR3 length: 14
V gene: TRBV11-2

CDR3 protein: SANRDRNEKLF
CDR3 length: 11
V gene: TRBV20-1

CDR3 protein: SAVRDRGETQY
CDR3 length: 11
V gene: TRBV29-1

CDR3 protein: ASSESGSRGNTIY
CDR3 length: 13
V gene: TRBV9

CDR3 protein: ASSSPAGNYEQY
CDR3 length: 12
V gene: TRBV7-6

CDR3 protein: SVEEGGGYEQY
CDR3 length: 11
V gene: TRBV29-1

CDR3 protein: ASRLGGGGYGYT
CDR3 length: 12
V gene: TRBV12-3/TRBV12-4

CDR3 protein: ASVLDGVMGNTIY
CDR3 length: 13
V gene: TRBV11-2

CDR3 protein: ASSVDPARVYEQY
CDR3 length: 13
V gene: TRBV7-3

CDR3 protein: ASSQDLGTANEKLF
CDR3 length: 14
V gene: TRBV7-3

CDR3 protein: ASSAYKSLQDTEAF
CDR3 length: 14
V gene: TRBV25-1

CDR3 protein: ASKNGRQGNTGELF
CDR3 length: 14
V gene: TRBV6-1

CDR3 protein: ASRVDSDNQPQH
CDR3 length: 12
V gene: TRBV25-1

CDR3 protein: ASTTGTGGKNTIY
CDR3 length: 13
V gene: TRBV12-3/TRBV12-4

CDR3 protein: ASRLGQNGA
CDR3 length: 9
V gene: TRBV2

CDR3 protein: SVLAGGPETQY
CDR3 length: 11
V gene: TRBV29-1

CDR3 protein: ASTSRRENTGELF
CDR3 length: 13
V gene: TRBV5-5

CDR3 protein: ASSLGTSGDEQY
CDR3 length: 12
V gene: TRBV7-3

CDR3 protein: ASSGGQGGNQPQH
CDR3 length: 13
V gene: TRBV25-1

CDR3 protein: ASRHRKGGNQETQY
CDR3 length: 14
V gene: TRBV2

CDR3 protein: ASSYIQGRRDYGYT
CDR3 length: 14
V gene: TRBV6-6

CDR3 protein: ASTITGSFYGYT
CDR3 length: 12
V gene: TRBV12-3/TRBV12-4

CDR3 protein: ASSKLAFNSPLH
CDR3 length: 12
V gene: TRBV7-2

CDR3 protein: ATSDELGGTQY
CDR3 length: 11
V gene: TRBV24-1

CDR3 protein: SAAGTGDGYGYT
CDR3 length: 12
V gene: TRBV29-1

CDR3 protein: ASSIRQGGQPQH
CDR3 length: 12
V gene: TRBV7-8

CDR3 protein: ASSLEGRGYEQY
CDR3 length: 12
V gene: TRBV7-3

CDR3 protein: ANSLAGREYGTQY
CDR3 length: 13
V gene: TRBV7-7